This T cell receptor beta chain derives from a study of blood T cell repertoires in COVID-19 (TCRdb year 2020). General notes on the study: Collaborator samples came from the United States, Italy and Spain and covered acute and convalescent phases of COVID-19. HLA class I and class II types, where available, came from metadata supplied by the sample provider rather than from assay-based typing. The repertoires were released in a freely available public database meant as a resource for research on the immune response to SARS-CoV-2. Subjects who had been exposed to COVID-19, were actively infected with it, or had recovered from it provided the deeply sampled blood TCRbeta repertoires that made up the dataset. The material from the prospective study consisted of cDNA or gDNA derived from T cells, B-cell-depleted T cells, or PBMCs. Sample metadata almost always included a de-identified subject ID, COVID-19 status, age in years and sex. The samples were drawn from the first 160 participants of the ongoing ImmuneRACE study and from some 1,300 subjects provided by 6 global collaborators. Findings and caveats that apply to the study as a whole: The quantity of clinical and demographic metadata differed by source and by participant and was supplied without curation.

The collaborating institutions used their own protocols to collect whole blood in K2EDTA tubes. For TCRbeta analysis, collaborators shipped samples in one of three forms: frozen whole blood, isolated PBMCs, or DNA extracted from either of those sample types. Relative to germline, V is 2 bases shorter and J is 0 bases shorter, with 12 bases between their ends. For CDR1 and CDR2, the germline V gene (reference sequence) lists SGHNT and YYREEE. Counted from cysteine to phenylalanine, this CDR3 has 16 amino acids. Left in the record is the CDR3 DNA by itself, 48 bases read in frame from the first base. A remark on this clone: Its antigen is still unknown. No much larger clone exists at a distance of one base, and base qualities are not known.

TCRbeta CDR3 regions were amplified from genomic DNA using the immunoSEQ Assay, a bias-controlled multiplex PCR. The paper's processing steps were these. The number of nucleated cells in each sample was estimated by amplification of reference gene primers within the assay. To quantify the absolute abundance of each unique TCRbeta CDR3 rearrangement, sequence reads were collapsed and filtered. Productive Simpson clonality was computed per sample as the square root of Simpson's diversity index over productive rearrangements. The immuneACCESS repertoire file appears here via TCRdb, limited to in-frame rearrangements. These files lack a portion of the clones; in checked studies, under half of the deficit traces to unresolved V genes, and the cause of the others is not known. The V and J calls and the clone size are those of that table, but D and trimming were determined from the DNA. Within this sample are about 170,000 clones, with 70% to 85% of them counted one time only. The ten biggest clones cover about a fifth of the sample.

Sequencing used peripheral blood. This sequence uses TRBV5-4 and TRBJ1-3; the D gene lacks a confident call. The receptor's source is a woman aged 80 or older with acute or convalescent COVID-19. The nucleotide sequence reads as follows: TGTGCCAGCAGCTTTAGTACTGTAAGCTCTGGAAACACCATATATTTT. Translated, it reads CASSFSTVSSGNTIYF.